This TCR beta chain is from a study of T-cell reconstitution after alpha-beta-depleted transplantation in children. Note on this clonotype: Its antigen is still unknown.

TCRbeta library preparation incorporated unique molecular identifiers. TCRdb re-called the PCR reads through MiXCR, storing one row per CDR3 protein. The data show more than 200,000 distinct CDR3 sequences, more than 15% seen once. Overall study findings and caveats: Counts and diversity of T cells one year after transplant came mostly from newly produced T cells.

This CDR3 has 15 residues. Trimming removed 7 bases at V and 0 bases at J, with 14 bases between. CDR1 SNHLY and CDR2 FYNNEI come from the germline V gene. The V and J genes are TRBV2 and TRBJ2-3; D perhaps matches TRBD1 (6 bases). The specimen comprised PBMCs, mostly from graft donor cells, sampled 360 days after TCRalphabeta/CD19-depleted stem cell transplant. The TCR originated in a male patient between 2 and 10 years old who had a stem cell transplant for acute lymphoblastic leukemia, so the T cells may come from the graft donor. The CDR3 DNA sequence: TGTGCCAGCACCAGGACAGAGCCTAGCACAGATACGCAGTATTTT. This encodes CASTRTEPSTDTQYF.